A single sample is the source of the 22 T cell receptor beta chains below, sequenced in a study of blood T cell repertoires in COVID-19. The protocol was immunoSEQ multiplex PCR, while the TCRdb copy is restricted to in-frame clones and leaves out a portion. The profile covers fewer than 250,000 clones, with roughly 85% appearing a single time and nearly 5% taken by the ten largest. The sample taken for sequencing was PBMCs or T cells enriched from blood (not recorded which). The origin of the receptors is a woman aged 45-65 years who had been exposed to COVID-19.

This clone was recorded once. The chain is built from TRBV12-3 or TRBV12-4 and TRBJ1-5; D uncertain. V was cut by 3 bases and J by 2 bases, with 5 bases left in between. The CDR3 runs 13 residues. The CDR3 DNA reads TGTGCCAGCAGTTTTCAGGGCAATCAGCCCCAGCATTTT. Protein: CASSFQGNQPQHF.

This chain joins TRBV4-3 and TRBJ1-6, with D unresolved. This CDR3 spans 14 amino acids. Trimming cost V 0 bases and J 13 bases, with 13 bases left between them. Germline values: CDR1 LGHNA, CDR2 YSLEER. The CDR3 bases are TGCGCCAGCAGCCAAGATTCGCACTCCCCGCCCCTCCACTTT. Translation gives CASSQDSHSPPLHF.

This chain joins TRBV15 and TRBJ2-3, with 10 nucleotides matching TRBD2. The CDR3 totals 16 residues. V was clipped by 1 base and J by 1 base; unmatched bases: 2. CDR1 is LNHNV, CDR2 YYDKDF, per germline (reference sequence). The CDR3 DNA reads TGTGCCACCAGCAGAGTTCTAGCGGGGGGCACAGATACGCAGTATTTT. The encoded protein is CATSRVLAGGTDTQYF.

The chain joins TRBV28 to TRBJ1-1; no definite D call. The CDR3 spans 11 residues. V was clipped by 2 bases and J by 10 bases, with 8 bases between them. In germline, CDR1 is MDHEN, CDR2 SYDVKM. CDR3 nucleotide sequence: TGTGCCAGCAGTTTAAGAGGGAGAGCTTTCTTT. It translates to CASSLRGRAFF.

The chain employs TRBV7-9 and TRBJ2-5, with TRBD2 as a possible D gene (6 bases). In germline, CDR1 is SEHNR, CDR2 FQNEAQ (reference sequence). The V end lost 4 bases, the J end lost 7 bases, and 7 bases lay between the germline ends. The CDR3 sequence is 11 residues long. In DNA form, the CDR3 reads TGTGCCAGCAGCTCGGGGGTGACCCAGTACTTC. Amino acid sequence: CASSSGVTQYF.

The chain links TRBV3-1 (or the pseudogene TRBV3-2) to TRBJ2-7; weak D call: TRBD2 (5 bases). V lost 4 bases and J 9 bases, leaving 22 bases between the germline ends. Germline V gene data show CDR1 as LGHDT and CDR2 as YNNKEL (reference sequence). The CDR3 length is 15 residues. CDR3 in DNA: TGTGCCAGCAGCCTCAAGAGGGCATCAGCGACCGGGCAGTACTTC. As protein: CASSLKRASATGQYF.

The V gene is TRBV5-1, the J gene TRBJ2-3; weak D call: TRBD1 (5 bases). CDR1 is SGHRS and CDR2 is YFSETQ in the germline V gene. This CDR3 is 16 amino acids long. Trimming left V 2 bases short and J 0 bases short, with 13 bases between. In DNA form, the CDR3 reads TGCGCCAGCAGCTTCGGGCAGGGATTTAGCACAGATACGCAGTATTTT. Translating gives CASSFGQGFSTDTQYF.

This chain joins TRBV7-9 and TRBJ2-3; TRBD1 aligns across 9 bases. CDR3 size: 15 residues. J gave up 3 bases and V 4 bases, and 5 bases lay outside the gene matches. Germline lookup yields CDR1 SEHNR and CDR2 FQNEAQ (reference sequence). The CDR3 here is CASSSGTGSTDTQYF. In DNA form, the CDR3 reads TGTGCCAGCAGCTCGGGGACAGGGTCGACAGATACGCAGTATTTT.

The chain couples TRBV11-2 to TRBJ1-3; 7 nucleotides align to TRBD1. V was clipped by 5 bases and J by 5 bases; unmatched bases: 9. Looked up from germline, CDR1 is SGHAT and CDR2 is FQNNGV. This CDR3 is built from 15 residues. The CDR3, as DNA: TGTGCCAGCAGCCGCCTCCAGGGGGGTCGAAACACCATATATTTT. Translated: CASSRLQGGRNTIYF.

The chain links TRBV24-1 to TRBJ2-1; D might be TRBD1 (6 bases). Germline V lookup: CDR1 KGHDR, CDR2 SFDVKD. V lost 1 base, J lost 12 bases, and 15 bases lay in between. This CDR3 region has 14 residues. The CDR3 loop is CATSDFRQVSVQFF. CDR3 in DNA: TGTGCCACCAGTGATTTCCGACAGGTTAGTGTGCAGTTCTTC.

V gene TRBV27 combines with J gene TRBJ1-2, with 7 bases aligning to TRBD1. This CDR3 has 14 residues. V trimming: 8 bases; J trimming: 8 bases; junction bases outside the gene matches: 14. Germline V gene data show CDR1 as MNHEY and CDR2 as SMNVEV (reference sequence). The chain's CDR3 is CASSPDRRVGGYTF. The CDR3 DNA reads as TGTGCCAGCTCACCGGACAGGAGAGTTGGCGGCTACACCTTC.

The rearrangement joins TRBV19 to TRBJ1-5, with 10 bases lining up with TRBD1. Germline V CDR1 and CDR2: LNHDA, SQIVND (reference sequence). This CDR3 contains 18 residues. The V segment lost 4 bases and the J segment 2 bases; nucleotides outside the gene matches: 11. This chain's CDR3 is CASSTTGQGVGGNQPQHF. CDR3 sequence (DNA): TGTGCCAGTAGTACTACTGGACAGGGGGTAGGGGGCAATCAGCCCCAGCATTTT.

This clone appeared a single time. J is TRBJ2-3 and V is TRBV20-1; 12 bases fit TRBD2. Germline V gene data show CDR1 as DFQATT and CDR2 as SNEGSKA (reference sequence). This CDR3 is built from 15 residues. With V trimmed by 3 bases and J by 3 bases, 4 bases remained unmatched. In nucleotides, the CDR3 is TGCAGTGCTAGTACTGGACTAGCGGGGACAGATACGCAGTATTTT. It is translated as CSASTGLAGTDTQYF.

This rearrangement joins TRBV4-3 to TRBJ2-5; D may be TRBD2 (5 bases). The CDR3 contains 15 residues. V was clipped by 5 bases and J by 5 bases, with 18 bases between them. Germline V gene lookup returns CDR1 LGHNA and CDR2 YSLEER. CDR3 bases: TGCGCCAGCAGCGCGATCCACGGGGAAGGCGAGACCCAGTACTTC. Protein sequence: CASSAIHGEGETQYF.

The chain uses TRBV9 and TRBJ1-5; D is possibly TRBD1 (6 bases). This CDR3 comprises 14 residues. Germline V gives CDR1 SGDLS, CDR2 YYNGEE. The ends were cut back, 7 bases at V and 6 bases at J, with 17 bases in the middle. CDR3 loop: CASGGLGASQPQHF. The CDR3 DNA is TGTGCCAGCGGCGGGCTGGGGGCGAGTCAGCCCCAGCATTTT.

The chain has TRBV3-1 (or the pseudogene TRBV3-2) and TRBJ1-2; D gene ambiguous. The CDR3 spans 15 residues. V gave up 4 bases and J gave up 4 bases, with 16 bases separating them. Germline CDR1 and CDR2: LGHDT and YNNKEL (reference sequence). The CDR3 nucleotides read TGTGCCAGCAGCCCGCTCGCTGTATGCGCCTATGGCTACACCTTC. Protein product: CASSPLAVCAYGYTF.

The rearrangement links TRBV6-1 to TRBJ1-1, with TRBD1 as a possible D gene (6 bases). CDR3 size: 19 residues. The V gene lost 4 bases and the J gene lost 1 base, with 25 bases spanning the gap. In germline, CDR1 is MNHNS, CDR2 SASEGT. CDR3 sequence reads: CASSASSRGGLRGNTEAFF. The CDR3 DNA is TGTGCCAGCAGTGCTTCTTCTCGGGGGGGCCTTAGAGGGAACACTGAAGCTTTCTTT.

A single count supports this clone. This chain joins TRBV6-1 and TRBJ1-6, with 7 bases matching TRBD1. The length of the CDR3 is 14 residues. Germline CDR1 reads MNHNS; CDR2 reads SASEGT. J lost 7 bases, V lost 2 bases, and 2 bases had no gene match. Written as DNA, the CDR3 is TGTGCCAGCAGTGAATACAGGGGCAATTCACCCCTCCACTTT. Translated, it gives CASSEYRGNSPLHF.

J is TRBJ2-7 and V is TRBV11-3; TRBD1 matches at 8 bases. Per germline, CDR1 SGHNT and CDR2 YENEEA. Germline trimming cut 5 bases from V and 5 bases from J; bases unmatched to any gene: 8. This CDR3 region has 14 residues. The CDR3 loop is CASSLPGGKDEQYF. CDR3 bases: TGTGCCAGCAGCCTACCAGGGGGCAAGGACGAGCAGTACTTC.

V usage is TRBV6-5 and J usage is TRBJ2-5, with 7 bases that match TRBD1. J gave up 1 base and V 7 bases, and 9 bases lay outside the gene matches. CDR1 MNHEY and CDR2 SVGAGI come from the germline V gene. The CDR3 spans 15 residues. The CDR3 loop is CASTPTRGPQETQYF. CDR3 in DNA: TGTGCCAGCACCCCGACGAGGGGGCCCCAAGAGACCCAGTACTTC.

Of note for this clone: The junction and the germline gene differ at one end; a read error may be behind it. This chain uses TRBV12-3 or TRBV12-4 with TRBJ1-1; D remains ambiguous. The CDR3 is 12 residues long. CDR3 loop: CASSFMMGGRIF. DNA of the CDR3: TGTGCCAGCAGTTTCATGATGGGAGGACGTATCTTT.

The chain links TRBV7-3 to TRBJ2-1; D gene uncertain. Germline-derived CDR1 and CDR2 are SGHTA and FQGTGA. Trimming took 0 bases from V and 8 from J, leaving 11 bases between them. The CDR3 has 14 amino acids. CDR3 nucleotide sequence: TGTGCCAGCAGCTTAACGCTAGTTGGAGATGAGCAGTTCTTC. Residues: CASSLTLVGDEQFF.